This T cell receptor beta chain was observed in a study of PD-L1 blockade in urothelial cancer. Looking at the study overall: Blood drawn 3 weeks (second dose) and 6 weeks after treatment start was analyzed. Blood-derived samples held a median around 130,000 T cells.

V was cut by 1 base and J by 7 bases, with 11 bases left in between. This CDR3 comprises 14 residues. CDR1 is SGHTA and CDR2 is FQGNSA in the germline V gene. Time point indicated: pretreatment peripheral blood. Templates that were synthetic TCR analogs were spiked into each PCR. Only in-frame clones appear in the TCRdb table, and some are missing; sequencing was by immunoSEQ multiplex PCR. The table shows roughly 56,000 clones, with about 86% occurring only once. The sample here was PBMCs, taken around atezolizumab (anti-PD-L1) treatment. This sequence originates from a man in his 60s with urothelial cancer. The rearrangement links TRBV7-2 to TRBJ2-1; D is possibly TRBD2 (6 bases). The CDR3 nucleotides are TGTGCCAGCAGCTTAGGTGCAGGGAGGAATGAGCAGTTCTTC. It is translated as CASSLGAGRNEQFF.